A selection of T cell receptor beta chains follows, all from one sample in a study of cytomegalovirus exposure and HLA in healthy donors. Clones were sequenced by immunoSEQ multiplex PCR, and TCRdb holds only the in-frame ones, with some missing. Its listing shows approximately 58,000 clones. Material for sequencing was PBMCs. The origin of the receptors is a woman aged 50 to 60 in good health and CMV-seropositive. The conserved cysteine and the conserved F or W are not part of the CDR3 here. The order of the fields is J gene, V gene, CDR3 protein.

TRBJ2-1 TRBV11-1 ASSNRLAGSYNEQF
TRBJ2-5 TRBV18 ASSSKPYQETQY
TRBJ2-5 TRBV5-6 ATSTPQKQETQY
TRBJ1-2 TRBV11-2 ASSLDRGGYYGYT
TRBJ2-2 TRBV6-1 ASLLTGVKTGELF
TRBJ2-5 TRBV28 ASSPLSGETQY
TRBJ2-5 TRBV28 ASSLGVQETQY
TRBJ1-6 TRBV4-2 ASSQDQGTDNSPLH
TRBJ2-7 TRBV19 ASSRAPGVYEQY
TRBJ2-1 TRBV11-2 ASSLPPSYNEQF
TRBJ1-2 TRBV5-4 ASRGTSRDSNYGYT
TRBJ1-6 TRBV4-2 ASSLLNSPLH
TRBJ1-2 TRBV19 ASRDPRGQFYGYT
TRBJ1-2 TRBV4-1 ASSQVGDRSGYT
TRBJ2-1 TRBV6-5 ASSSPVNNEQF